A single sample gave rise to the 8 T cell receptor beta chains below, sequenced in a study of identical twins. TCRdb re-analysed the 5' RACE reads in MiXCR, keeping a single row per CDR3 protein. The sample has around 200,000 distinct CDR3 sequences; 9.4% are singletons. Sequencing was done on a sample of memory (CD45RO+) T cells sorted from blood. These receptor sequences come from a woman younger than 30 in good health.

This clonotype was detected ten times or more. The J gene is TRBJ1-6, the V gene TRBV12-3 or TRBV12-4; D is possibly TRBD1 (5 bases). V lost 3 bases and J 7 bases, leaving 7 bases between the germline ends. The CDR3 spans 13 residues. The CDR3 coding sequence is TGTGCCAGCAGTTTGGGGGAAAATTCACCCCTCCACTTT. It encodes CASSLGENSPLHF.

The chain combines TRBV18 with TRBJ2-2; the match to TRBD2 covers 7 bases. The germline V gene has CDR1 KGHSH and CDR2 LQKENI. Losses at the gene ends were 1 base for V and 0 bases for J; bases not matched to a gene: 5. This CDR3 is 17 amino acids long. The chain's CDR3 is CASSPQSRGANTGELFF. DNA of the CDR3: TGTGCCAGCTCACCACAGTCCCGGGGGGCGAACACCGGGGAGCTGTTTTTT. Drawing the rest from reference TRBV18 and TRBJ2-2, the complete variable domain is NAGVMQNPRHLVRRRGQEARLRCSPMKGHSHVYWYRQLPEEGLKFMVYLQKENIIDESGMPKERFSAEFPKEGPSILRIQQVVRGDSAAYFCASSPQSRGANTGELFFGEGSRLTVL.

The chain joins TRBV5-6 to TRBJ2-4; a weak D match, TRBD1 (5 bases). Germline CDR1 reads SGHDT; CDR2 reads YYEEEE. This CDR3 has 14 residues. V lost 0 bases and J lost 9, with 13 bases in between. CDR3 coding DNA: TGTGCCAGCAGCTTGGTGGAAGGGGTGGGCATTCAGTACTTC. The encoded protein is CASSLVEGVGIQYF.

This clonotype has just a few counts. This chain uses TRBV15 with TRBJ1-1, with unresolved D. V was pared by 1 base and J by 5 bases, with 14 bases between. The CDR3 contains 15 residues. CDR1 is LNHNV, CDR2 YYDKDF, per germline (reference sequence). CDR3 in amino acids: CATSRAGSGKTEAFF. CDR3 in DNA: TGTGCCACCAGCAGAGCGGGGTCAGGTAAGACTGAAGCTTTCTTT.

This clonotype was seen repeatedly, ten times or more. The V and J genes are TRBV7-2 and TRBJ2-5; no clear D. Germline CDR1 is SGHTA and CDR2 is FQGNSA. CDR3 length: 13 residues. Trimming stripped 0 bases from V and 5 bases from J, with 7 bases between. The CDR3 DNA reads as TGTGCCAGCAGCTTAGCAGTCCCCGAGACCCAGTACTTC. As protein: CASSLAVPETQYF.

V is TRBV6-1 and J is TRBJ2-1, with D perhaps being TRBD1 or TRBD2 (5 bases each). The CDR3 is made up of 13 amino acids. CDR1 and CDR2 (germline): MNHNS, SASEGT. Deletions cut 7 bases from V and 6 bases from J, with 13 bases between. CDR3 protein: CASIRPGTNEQFF. The DNA of the CDR3 is TGTGCCAGCATCCGACCGGGGACCAATGAGCAGTTCTTC.

This clonotype has a count of ten or more. This chain links TRBV7-9 with TRBJ2-1; maybe TRBD1 (6 bases). Germline-derived CDR1 and CDR2 are SEHNR and FQNEAQ (reference sequence). The CDR3 has 15 amino acids. V lost 5 bases, J lost 2 bases, and 13 bases lay in between. Written as DNA, the CDR3 is TGTGCCAGCAGCCCCGGACAGAGCCCCTACAATGAGCAGTTCTTC. Its protein product is CASSPGQSPYNEQFF.

This chain links TRBV7-3 with TRBJ1-2; D is perhaps TRBD1 (6 bases). The germline V gene has CDR1 SGHTA and CDR2 FQGTGA. The CDR3 consists of 14 residues. Trimming left V 4 bases short and J 6 bases short, with 15 bases between. The DNA for the CDR3 is TGTGCCAGCAGCTCCCAACAGGGAGGGGATGGCTACACCTTC. This encodes CASSSQQGGDGYTF.